Each of the 25 T cell receptor beta chains below was sequenced from the same sample in a study of T cells after yellow fever vaccination. TCRdb processed the 5' RACE reads anew with MiXCR; each CDR3 protein has one entry. The sample records hundreds of thousands of distinct CDR3 sequences, 9% to 15% being singletons. Here the sequenced sample was PBMCs, taken on the day of the yellow fever booster vaccination. These receptors were taken from a man aged 30 to 39 who received the YFV17D yellow fever vaccine.

This clonotype was seen more than once but under ten times. The chain has TRBV5-1 and TRBJ1-4, with D hard to call. The CDR3 is made up of 14 amino acids. Germline V gene data show CDR1 as SGHRS and CDR2 as YFSETQ. V was trimmed by 0 bases and J by 5 bases, leaving 8 bases between them. The CDR3 sequence is CASSLGTYNEKLFF. The CDR3 nucleotides are TGCGCCAGCAGCTTGGGGACCTACAATGAAAAACTGTTTTTT.

This chain connects TRBV12-3 or TRBV12-4 to TRBJ2-7; TRBD2 matches at 9 bases. V was pared by 5 bases and J by 5 bases, with 10 bases of the junction left unmatched. This CDR3 spans 15 amino acids. The CDR3 DNA is TGTGCCAGCAGTAGTGTTAGCGGGAGTTATCACGAGCAGTACTTC. Translating gives CASSSVSGSYHEQYF.

This clonotype has more than one count but fewer than ten. V is TRBV3-1 and J is TRBJ2-3; no firm D call. V was trimmed by 4 bases and J by 5 bases, leaving 7 bases between them. The CDR3 extends over 12 amino acids. CDR1 is LGHDT and CDR2 is YNNKEL in the germline V gene (reference sequence). CDR3 residues: CASSPSEDTQYF. Written as DNA, the CDR3 is TGTGCCAGCAGCCCCTCCGAAGATACGCAGTATTTT.

Note on this clonotype: An end of the junction does not agree with germline; a read error may underlie this. The rearrangement uses TRBV7-7 and TRBJ2-1; no definite D call. The V gene's germline CDR1 is SSHAT and CDR2 FNYEAQ (reference sequence). This CDR3 is built from 13 residues. This CDR3 reads CASSLGFGNEQFF. The CDR3 DNA sequence: TGTGCTAGCAGCTTAGGTTTCGGGAATGAGCAGTTCTTC.

This clonotype was seen more than once but under ten times. This rearrangement joins TRBV5-1 to TRBJ2-5; 9 positions match TRBD1. Per germline, CDR1 SGHRS and CDR2 YFSETQ. The CDR3 is 13 residues long. The trim removed 4 bases at V and 4 bases at J, leaving 2 bases unmatched. CDR3 residues: CASSKDRGETQYF. Here the CDR3 DNA reads TGCGCCAGCAGCAAGGACAGGGGAGAGACCCAGTACTTC.

CDR3 nucleotide sequence: TGTGCCAGCTCCGGGGGTACGACCGCCCCCGCGGGGTTCTTC. This gives the protein CASSGGTTAPAGFF. The chain has TRBV6-2 or TRBV6-3 and TRBJ2-1, with TRBD2 as a possible D gene (6 bases). This CDR3 is 14 amino acids long. From germline, CDR1 is MNHEY and CDR2 SVGEGT. V dropped 8 bases and J dropped 15 bases, with 26 bases sitting between them.

This clonotype was seen more than once but under ten times. This sequence joins TRBV18 and TRBJ2-5; perhaps TRBD1 as D (5 bases). CDR1 is KGHSH, CDR2 LQKENI, per germline. V was trimmed by 6 bases and J by 0 bases, leaving 8 bases between them. The CDR3 has 13 residues. CDR3 sequence: CASSRQYQETQYF. The CDR3, as DNA: TGTGCCAGCTCGCGACAGTACCAAGAGACCCAGTACTTC.

Many counts were recorded for this clonotype. This sequence joins TRBV29-1 and TRBJ2-3; 10 bases are a match to TRBD2. There are 15 residues in the CDR3. Germline V gene lookup returns CDR1 SQVTM and CDR2 ANQGSEA. Trimming cost V 4 bases and J 2 bases; bases outside gene matches: 6. CDR3 residues: CSVVGLADYTDTQYF. The CDR3 DNA sequence: TGCAGCGTTGTTGGACTAGCGGACTACACAGATACGCAGTATTTT.

This clonotype was found a few times. The chain employs TRBV7-3 and TRBJ2-3, with no clear D. The germline gives CDR1 SGHTA, CDR2 FQGTGA. V was cut by 8 bases and J by 0 bases, with 9 bases left in between. This CDR3 has 13 amino acids. DNA of the CDR3: TGTGCCAGCGCCATCAGGAGCACAGATACGCAGTATTTT. It encodes CASAIRSTDTQYF.

This clonotype has only a few counts. The rearrangement uses TRBV27 and TRBJ2-1, with D unclear. The V end was cut by 7 bases, the J end by 8 bases, with 15 bases between. The CDR3 extends over 13 amino acids. The germline CDR1 and CDR2 sequences are MNHEY and SMNVEV (reference sequence). The CDR3 DNA is TGTGCCAGCATGGGTCTTGGGGTAGATGAGCAGTTCTTC. Translating it yields CASMGLGVDEQFF.

This clonotype showed up just a few times. The chain links TRBV5-1 to TRBJ2-4; D possibly corresponds to TRBD2 (6 bases). V was trimmed by 4 bases and J by 0 bases, leaving 8 bases between them. This CDR3 has 14 amino acids. Germline lookup yields CDR1 SGHRS and CDR2 YFSETQ. CDR3 amino acids: CASSMGGAKNIQYF. The CDR3, as DNA: TGCGCCAGCAGCATGGGGGGAGCCAAAAACATTCAGTACTTC.

This clonotype was recorded a few times. This chain joins TRBV25-1 and TRBJ2-7; D is tentatively TRBD1 or TRBD2 (5 bases each). The length of the CDR3 is 11 residues. V dropped 4 bases and J dropped 6 bases, with 7 bases sitting between them. Germline lookup yields CDR1 MGHDK and CDR2 SYGVNS. The CDR3 sequence is CASSGGSEQYF. CDR3 coding DNA: TGTGCCAGCAGTGGGGGGTCCGAGCAGTACTTC.

This clonotype was observed a handful of times. J is TRBJ1-6 and V is TRBV18; the D gene is possibly TRBD1 (5 bases). V was pared by 3 bases and J by 7 bases, with 16 bases between. Germline V CDR1 and CDR2: KGHSH, LQKENI. The CDR3 totals 16 residues. CDR3 sequence (DNA): TGTGCCAGCTCACCTCCCTGGGCAGGGACGAATTCACCCCTCCACTTT. Translating gives CASSPPWAGTNSPLHF. The entire variable domain, with the rest obtained from reference TRBV18 and TRBJ1-6, is as follows: NAGVMQNPRHLVRRRGQEARLRCSPMKGHSHVYWYRQLPEEGLKFMVYLQKENIIDESGMPKERFSAEFPKEGPSILRIQQVVRGDSAAYFCASSPPWAGTNSPLHFGNGTRLTVT.

This chain links TRBV11-2 with TRBJ2-2; possible D gene TRBD2, 6 bases. The CDR3 contains 14 residues. V lost 8 bases and J 6 bases, leaving 16 bases between the germline ends. CDR1 is SGHAT, CDR2 FQNNGV, per germline. The CDR3: CASQRERTPGELFF. The DNA of the CDR3 is TGTGCCAGCCAACGGGAGAGGACCCCCGGGGAGCTGTTTTTT.

CDR3 amino acids: CASSPPLGGNRADTQYF. CDR3 nucleotide sequence: TGTGCCAGCTCACCACCCCTCGGCGGCAACCGCGCAGATACGCAGTATTTT. V usage is TRBV18 and J usage is TRBJ2-3; D not resolved. The CDR3 runs to 17 residues. V was shortened by 0 bases and J by 4 bases, with 17 bases between the two germline ends. From germline, CDR1 is KGHSH and CDR2 LQKENI.

This clonotype was picked up many times. The gene calls are TRBV30 and TRBJ2-7; the match to TRBD2 covers 7 bases. Per the germline V gene, CDR1 is GTSNPN and CDR2 is SVGIG (reference sequence). This CDR3 region has 14 residues. Germline trimming cut 2 bases from V and 4 bases from J; bases unmatched to any gene: 8. CDR3 residues: CAWSRPAGPYEQYF. The CDR3 nucleotides are TGTGCCTGGAGTCGCCCAGCGGGACCGTACGAGCAGTACTTC.

This clonotype appeared a few times. The chain couples TRBV27 to TRBJ1-5; D is unresolved. V was shortened by 0 bases and J by 0 bases, with 9 bases between the two germline ends. CDR1 is MNHEY, CDR2 SMNVEV, per germline (reference sequence). This CDR3 has 16 residues. CDR3 sequence: CASSLSGVYSNQPQHF. The CDR3 DNA sequence: TGTGCCAGCAGTTTATCGGGAGTTTATAGCAATCAGCCCCAGCATTTT.

CDR3 nucleotides: TGTGCCAGCAGCCCCGGGACCGCGGGGGGGCCTGAAGCTTTCTTT. Its protein is CASSPGTAGGPEAFF. This chain uses TRBV6-2 or TRBV6-3 with TRBJ1-1; possibly TRBD1 for D (6 bases). The germline V and J ends were trimmed by 6 bases and 6 bases, with 20 bases remaining between them. The CDR3 covers 15 residues. Germline V gene sequence: CDR1 MNHEY, CDR2 SVGEGT.

The sample holds a few counts of this clonotype. This chain connects TRBV29-1 to TRBJ2-7; the match to TRBD1 covers 7 bases. This CDR3 comprises 15 residues. In germline, CDR1 is SQVTM, CDR2 ANQGSEA. The J segment lost 3 bases and the V segment lost 8 bases, leaving 16 bases of the junction unmatched. CDR3 in DNA: TGCAGCCCCACTTTGGGGACAGAATTAAACTACGAGCAGTACTTC. Its protein is CSPTLGTELNYEQYF.

The V call is TRBV20-1, the J call TRBJ1-5; TRBD1 agrees at 11 bases. V lost 5 bases to trimming and J lost 6 bases; unmatched junction nucleotides: 3. The CDR3 runs 13 residues. Germline lookup yields CDR1 DFQATT and CDR2 SNEGSKA (reference sequence). In DNA, the CDR3 is TGCAGTGCTGGAGGACAGGGGGCTCAGCCCCAGCATTTT. Its protein product is CSAGGQGAQPQHF.

This clonotype was recorded many times. V is TRBV4-3 and J is TRBJ2-7; perhaps TRBD1 as D (6 bases). This CDR3 is 14 amino acids long. The germline V gene has CDR1 LGHNA and CDR2 YSLEER. V was cut by 2 bases and J by 5 bases, with 13 bases left in between. CDR3 sequence (DNA): TGCGCCAGCAGCCAAAGGGGGTGGCAAGACGAGCAGTACTTC. Protein: CASSQRGWQDEQYF.

This chain joins TRBV10-3 and TRBJ2-4; D is perhaps TRBD2 (5 bases). From germline, CDR1 is ENHRY and CDR2 SYGVKD. The length of the CDR3 is 16 residues. V was shortened by 3 bases and J by 0 bases, with 12 bases between the two germline ends. The CDR3 nucleotides are TGTGCCATCAGTGATGGTGGGAGACTAGCCAAAAACATTCAGTACTTC. Its translation is CAISDGGRLAKNIQYF.

The rearrangement uses TRBV7-9 and TRBJ2-3; possibly TRBD2 for D (6 bases). Trimming cost V 0 bases and J 1 base, with 14 bases left between them. This CDR3 spans 17 amino acids. From germline, CDR1 is SEHNR and CDR2 FQNEAQ (reference sequence). CDR3 sequence: CASSLAGGILRTDTQYF. The DNA of the CDR3 is TGTGCCAGCAGCTTAGCCGGCGGGATCCTCCGCACAGATACGCAGTATTTT.

This clonotype was recorded a few times. The chain links TRBV10-2 to TRBJ2-3, with D uncertain. CDR3 length: 14 amino acids. Germline V CDR1 and CDR2: WSHSY, SAAADI. Trimming took off 2 bases at V and 6 bases at J, with 12 bases between the two ends. The CDR3 is CASSERKSGDTQYF. DNA for the CDR3: TGCGCCAGCAGTGAGAGGAAGTCTGGGGATACGCAGTATTTT.

This clonotype was detected only a few times. The chain recombines TRBV6-1 with TRBJ1-1; no clear D. This CDR3 comprises 13 residues. CDR1 is MNHNS and CDR2 is SASEGT in the germline V gene. Trimming cost V 2 bases and J 0 bases, with 4 bases left between them. The CDR3 here is CASSEQVNTEAFF. The CDR3 DNA sequence: TGTGCCAGCAGTGAACAGGTGAACACTGAAGCTTTCTTT.